This T cell receptor (beta chain) was recorded in a study of cytomegalovirus exposure and HLA in healthy donors. Background on the study: Among the approximately 370 donors who were genotyped, 81% fell in the genetic ancestry cluster that is associated with self-reported Caucasian donors. Study-wide results and limits: 87-base-pair reads could not separate some V segments, including TRBV6-2 and TRBV6-3. A link between a missense DCLRE1C variant and TCR beta V- and J-gene trimming emerged from a later analysis.

Trimming took 6 bases from V and 5 from J; bases not matched to a gene: 8. Germline CDR1 and CDR2: WNHNN and SYGVQD (reference sequence). The CDR3 has 15 amino acids. Concerning this clone: Antigen specificity is unknown.

60 Vbeta and 13 Jbeta primers were used in PCR. TCRdb keeps only in-frame clones here, not all; method: immunoSEQ multiplex PCR. The profile shows 70,000 to 95,000 clones, about 78% of them singletons. Sequencing used PBMCs. The chain has TRBV10-1 and TRBJ2-1; 9 bases agree with TRBD2. The sequence was collected from a male donor in good health and CMV-seronegative. CDR3 bases: TGCGCCAGCAGCCTTAGCGGGAGTGGGCACAATGAGCAGTTCTTC. The encoded protein is CASSLSGSGHNEQFF.